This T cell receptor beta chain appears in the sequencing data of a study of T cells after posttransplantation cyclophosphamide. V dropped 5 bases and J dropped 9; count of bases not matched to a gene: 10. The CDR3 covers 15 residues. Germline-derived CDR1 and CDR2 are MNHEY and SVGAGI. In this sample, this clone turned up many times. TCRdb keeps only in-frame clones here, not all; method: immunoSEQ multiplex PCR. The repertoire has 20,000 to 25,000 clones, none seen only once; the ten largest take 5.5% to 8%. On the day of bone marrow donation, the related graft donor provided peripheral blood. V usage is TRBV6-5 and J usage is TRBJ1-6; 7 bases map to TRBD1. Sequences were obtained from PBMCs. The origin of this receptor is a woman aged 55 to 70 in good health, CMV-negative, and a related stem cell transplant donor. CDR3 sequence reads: CASSAPGTAVSPLHF. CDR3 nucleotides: TGTGCCAGCAGTGCTCCCGGGACAGCTGTTTCACCCCTCCACTTT.